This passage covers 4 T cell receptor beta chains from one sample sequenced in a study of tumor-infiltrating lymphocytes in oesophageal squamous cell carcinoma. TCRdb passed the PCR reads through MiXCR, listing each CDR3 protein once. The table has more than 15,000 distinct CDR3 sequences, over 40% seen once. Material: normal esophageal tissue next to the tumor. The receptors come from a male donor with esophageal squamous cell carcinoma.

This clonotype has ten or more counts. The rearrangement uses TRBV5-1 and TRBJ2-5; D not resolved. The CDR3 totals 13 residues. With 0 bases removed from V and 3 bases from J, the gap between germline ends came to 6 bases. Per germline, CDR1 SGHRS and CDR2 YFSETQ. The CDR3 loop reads CASSLGTEETQYF. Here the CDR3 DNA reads TGCGCCAGCAGCTTGGGGACGGAAGAGACCCAGTACTTC.

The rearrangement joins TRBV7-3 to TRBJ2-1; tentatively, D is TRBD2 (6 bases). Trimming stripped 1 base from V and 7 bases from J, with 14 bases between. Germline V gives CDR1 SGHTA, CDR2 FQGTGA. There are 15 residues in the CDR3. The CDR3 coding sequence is TGTGCCAGCAGCTTAATCGGGAGTGGTAGGAATGAGCAGTTCTTC. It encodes CASSLIGSGRNEQFF.

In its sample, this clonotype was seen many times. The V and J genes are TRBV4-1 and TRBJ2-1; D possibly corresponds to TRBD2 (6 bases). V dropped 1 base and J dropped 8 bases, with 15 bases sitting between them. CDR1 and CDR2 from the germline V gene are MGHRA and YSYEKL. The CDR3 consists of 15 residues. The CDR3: CASSQANRPGDEQFF. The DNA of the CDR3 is TGCGCCAGCAGCCAAGCAAACAGGCCGGGGGATGAGCAGTTCTTC.

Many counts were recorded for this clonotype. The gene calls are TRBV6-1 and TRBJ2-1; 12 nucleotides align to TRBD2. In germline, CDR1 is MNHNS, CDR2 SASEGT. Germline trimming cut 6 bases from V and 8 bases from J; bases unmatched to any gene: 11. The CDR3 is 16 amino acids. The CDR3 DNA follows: TGTGCCAGCAGCCACCCTAGCGGGAGGGCCACGGATGAGCAGTTCTTC. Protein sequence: CASSHPSGRATDEQFF.